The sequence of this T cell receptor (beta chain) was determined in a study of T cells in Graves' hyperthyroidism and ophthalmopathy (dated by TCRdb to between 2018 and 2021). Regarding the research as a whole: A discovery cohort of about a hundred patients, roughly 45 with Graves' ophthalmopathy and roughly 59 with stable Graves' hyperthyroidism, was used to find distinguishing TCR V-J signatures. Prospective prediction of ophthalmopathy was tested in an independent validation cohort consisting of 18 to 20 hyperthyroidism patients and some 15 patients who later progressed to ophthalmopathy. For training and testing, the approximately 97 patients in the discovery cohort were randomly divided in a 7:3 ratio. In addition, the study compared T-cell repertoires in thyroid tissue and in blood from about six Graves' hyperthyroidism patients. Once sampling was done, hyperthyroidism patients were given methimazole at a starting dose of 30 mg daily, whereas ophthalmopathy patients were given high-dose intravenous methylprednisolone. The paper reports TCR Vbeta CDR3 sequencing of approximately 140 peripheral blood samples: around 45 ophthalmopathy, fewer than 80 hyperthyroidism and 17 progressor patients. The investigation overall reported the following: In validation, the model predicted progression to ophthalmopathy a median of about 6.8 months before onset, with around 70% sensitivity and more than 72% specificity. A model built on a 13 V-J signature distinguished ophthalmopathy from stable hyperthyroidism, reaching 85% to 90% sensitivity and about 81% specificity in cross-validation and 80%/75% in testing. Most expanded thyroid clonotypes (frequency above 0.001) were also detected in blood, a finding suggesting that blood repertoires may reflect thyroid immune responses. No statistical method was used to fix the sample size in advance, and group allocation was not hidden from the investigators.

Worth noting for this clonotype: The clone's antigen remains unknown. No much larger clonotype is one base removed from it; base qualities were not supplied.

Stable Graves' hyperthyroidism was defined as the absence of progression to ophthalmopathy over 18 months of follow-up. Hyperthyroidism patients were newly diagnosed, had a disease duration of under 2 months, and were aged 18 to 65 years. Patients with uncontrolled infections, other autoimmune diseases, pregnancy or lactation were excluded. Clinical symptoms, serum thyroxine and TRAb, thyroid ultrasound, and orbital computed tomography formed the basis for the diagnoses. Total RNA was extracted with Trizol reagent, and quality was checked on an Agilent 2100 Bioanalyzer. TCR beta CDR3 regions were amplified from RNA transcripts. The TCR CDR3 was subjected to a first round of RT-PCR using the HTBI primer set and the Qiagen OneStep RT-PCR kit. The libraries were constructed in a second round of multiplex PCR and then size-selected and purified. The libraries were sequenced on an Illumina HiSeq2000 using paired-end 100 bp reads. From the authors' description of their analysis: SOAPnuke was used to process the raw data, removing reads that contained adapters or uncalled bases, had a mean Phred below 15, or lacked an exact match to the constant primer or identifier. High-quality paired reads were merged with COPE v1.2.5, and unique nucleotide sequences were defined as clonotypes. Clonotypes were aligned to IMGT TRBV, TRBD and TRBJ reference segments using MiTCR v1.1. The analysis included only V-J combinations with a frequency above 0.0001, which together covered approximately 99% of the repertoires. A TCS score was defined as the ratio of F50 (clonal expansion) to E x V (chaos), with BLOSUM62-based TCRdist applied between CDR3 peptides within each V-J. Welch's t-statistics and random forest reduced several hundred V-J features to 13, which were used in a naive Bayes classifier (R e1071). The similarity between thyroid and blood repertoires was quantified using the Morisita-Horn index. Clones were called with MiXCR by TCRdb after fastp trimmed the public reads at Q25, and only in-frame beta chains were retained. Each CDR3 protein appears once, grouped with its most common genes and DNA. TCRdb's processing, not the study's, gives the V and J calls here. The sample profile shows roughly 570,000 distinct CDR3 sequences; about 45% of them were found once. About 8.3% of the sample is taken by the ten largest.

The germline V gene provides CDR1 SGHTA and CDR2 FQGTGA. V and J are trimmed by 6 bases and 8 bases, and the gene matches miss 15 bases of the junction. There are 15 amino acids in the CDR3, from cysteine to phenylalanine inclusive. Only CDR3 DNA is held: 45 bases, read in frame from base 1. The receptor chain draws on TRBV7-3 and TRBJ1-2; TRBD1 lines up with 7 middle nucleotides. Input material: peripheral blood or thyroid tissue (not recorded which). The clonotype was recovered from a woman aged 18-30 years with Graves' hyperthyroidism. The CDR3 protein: CASSRRTGASWGYTF. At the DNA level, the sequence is TGTGCCAGCAGTCGGCGGACAGGCGCCTCCTGGGGCTACACCTTC.